Below are 15 T cell receptor beta chains sequenced from a single sample in a study of response to subunit inactivated influenza vaccine. Using its own MiXCR run on the RT-PCR reads, TCRdb lists one record per CDR3 protein. The repertoire has 430,000 or so distinct CDR3 sequences, 11% of them found once; the top ten carry roughly 12%. Here the sequenced sample was PBMCs from blood, taken roughly 48 days after vaccination. These receptor sequences come from a man over 45 who received an inactivated influenza vaccine.

The rearrangement joins TRBV11-2 to TRBJ2-2; unclear D gene. V gave up 5 bases and J gave up 3 bases, with 4 bases separating them. CDR3 length: 12 amino acids. Germline CDR1 reads SGHAT; CDR2 reads FQNNGV. The CDR3 reads CASSDHTGELFF. The CDR3 nucleotides read TGTGCCAGCAGCGACCACACCGGGGAGCTGTTTTTT.

A few counts support this clonotype. The gene calls are TRBV20-1 and TRBJ2-4; D not resolved. Trimming shortened V by 2 bases and J by 0 bases, and 5 bases separated the two germline ends. The CDR3 runs 13 residues. Germline assignment: CDR1 DFQATT and CDR2 SNEGSKA (reference sequence). The CDR3 DNA follows: TGCAGTGCTAGAAGCATAGCCAAAAACATTCAGTACTTC. As protein: CSARSIAKNIQYF.

The V and J genes are TRBV29-1 and TRBJ2-5, with D possibly being TRBD2 (7 bases). Germline CDR1 SQVTM, CDR2 ANQGSEA. Trimming removed 7 bases from V and 5 bases from J, with 20 bases in between. The CDR3 has 14 residues. This chain's CDR3 is CSAPSGGGWETQYF. The CDR3, as DNA: TGCAGCGCACCCTCGGGGGGCGGCTGGGAGACCCAGTACTTC.

This clonotype has just a few counts. DNA for the CDR3: TGTGCCAGCAGCGCCGGGACACTTCGTAACAATGAGCAGTTCTTC. This translates into CASSAGTLRNNEQFF. The rearrangement links TRBV11-2 to TRBJ2-1, with a tentative D call TRBD1 (6 bases). The CDR3 sequence is 15 residues long. Germline loops: CDR1 SGHAT, CDR2 FQNNGV. V lost 5 bases and J 5 bases, leaving 16 bases between the germline ends.

The chain uses TRBV12-3 or TRBV12-4 and TRBJ2-7; D is possibly TRBD2 (5 bases). The CDR3 covers 14 residues. V lost 2 bases to trimming and J lost 4 bases, with 12 bases between them. The CDR3 DNA is TGTGCCAGCAGTTTATCCGCCCGGGGTTACGAGCAGTACTTC. It is translated as CASSLSARGYEQYF.

This clonotype has a count of ten or more. The rearrangement uses TRBV5-1 and TRBJ2-5; D not resolved. Germline values: CDR1 SGHRS, CDR2 YFSETQ. The CDR3 is 14 residues long. V lost 4 bases and J 3 bases, leaving 13 bases between the germline ends. The CDR3 DNA sequence: TGCGCCAGCAGCCCCCGAATTCTGGAAGAGACCCAGTACTTC. Residues: CASSPRILEETQYF. Filled out from reference TRBV5-1 and TRBJ2-5, the complete variable domain reads KAGVTQTPRYLIKTRGQQVTLSCSPISGHRSVSWYQQTPGQGLQFLFEYFSETQRNKGNFPGRFSGRQFSNSRSEMNVSTLELGDSALYLCASSPRILEETQYFGPGTRLLVL.

This chain uses TRBV5-1 with TRBJ2-1; D might be TRBD2 (6 bases). Germline assignment: CDR1 SGHRS and CDR2 YFSETQ. The CDR3 is 13 residues long. The V end was cut by 4 bases, the J end by 8 bases, with 13 bases between. The CDR3 reads CASSPGDGDEQFF. CDR3 DNA: TGCGCCAGCAGCCCGGGGGACGGAGATGAGCAGTTCTTC. The full variable domain, in which reference TRBV5-1 and TRBJ2-1 provide the parts outside the CDR3, is KAGVTQTPRYLIKTRGQQVTLSCSPISGHRSVSWYQQTPGQGLQFLFEYFSETQRNKGNFPGRFSGRQFSNSRSEMNVSTLELGDSALYLCASSPGDGDEQFFGPGTRLTVL.

This clonotype showed up many times. V is TRBV29-1 and J is TRBJ1-2, with D maybe TRBD1 (5 bases). The CDR3 consists of 13 residues. Trimming pared 5 bases from V and 3 bases from J, leaving 13 bases between. CDR1 is SQVTM and CDR2 is ANQGSEA in the germline V gene. The CDR3 DNA follows: TGCAGCGTTCTCGGGGGAGCCGACTATGGCTACACCTTC. Residues: CSVLGGADYGYTF.

The rearrangement uses TRBV28 and TRBJ2-7; 13 bases map to TRBD2. From germline, CDR1 is MDHEN and CDR2 SYDVKM. J was trimmed by 0 bases and V by 3 bases; bases with no gene match: 11. This CDR3 region has 19 residues. DNA of the CDR3: TGTGCCAGCAGTTTTTTTACGGGACTAGCGGGACTTAGCTCCTACGAGCAGTACTTC. Its protein is CASSFFTGLAGLSSYEQYF.

This clonotype was seen ten or more times. The V gene is TRBV9, the J gene TRBJ2-5; D remains ambiguous. Germline CDR1 is SGDLS and CDR2 is YYNGEE. V was pared by 3 bases and J by 4 bases, with 10 bases between. This CDR3 has 13 residues. CDR3 sequence reads: CASSAEWGETQYF. The CDR3 bases are TGTGCCAGCAGCGCGGAGTGGGGAGAGACCCAGTACTTC. The full variable domain, with the rest looked up from reference TRBV9 and TRBJ2-5, is DSGVTQTPKHLITATGQRVTLRCSPRSGDLSVYWYQQSLDQGLQFLIQYYNGEERAKGNILERFSAQQFPDLHSELNLSSLELGDSALYFCASSAEWGETQYFGPGTRLLVL.

This chain connects TRBV12-3 or TRBV12-4 to TRBJ1-1; 8 nucleotides align to TRBD1. V lost 8 bases and J lost 4; bases outside the gene matches: 9. The CDR3 is made up of 14 amino acids. The CDR3 DNA reads TGTGCCAGCGGACCGCGACAGGGGACCACTGAAGCTTTCTTT. The encoded protein is CASGPRQGTTEAFF.

The J gene is TRBJ2-7, the V gene TRBV5-1; D gene unclear. The V end lost 2 bases, the J end lost 0 bases, and 12 bases lay between the germline ends. The CDR3 is 15 amino acids. Germline CDR1 is SGHRS and CDR2 is YFSETQ. As DNA, the CDR3 is TGCGCCAGCAGCTTCGTCGGGCTGAGCTCCTACGAGCAGTACTTC. Protein sequence: CASSFVGLSSYEQYF.

V gene TRBV28 combines with J gene TRBJ2-5; TRBD2 aligns across 9 bases. With V trimmed by 3 bases and J by 2 bases, 10 bases remained unmatched. Germline assignment: CDR1 MDHEN and CDR2 SYDVKM. The CDR3 covers 17 residues. CDR3 residues: CASSFKVSSGTQETQYF. CDR3 nucleotide sequence: TGTGCCAGCAGTTTTAAAGTGTCTAGCGGGACACAAGAGACCCAGTACTTC. Combining the CDR3 with reference TRBV28 and TRBJ2-5 gives the whole variable domain DVKVTQSSRYLVKRTGEKVFLECVQDMDHENMFWYRQDPGLGLRLIYFSYDVKMKEKGDIPEGYSVSREKKERFSLILESASTNQTSMYLCASSFKVSSGTQETQYFGPGTRLLVL.

J is TRBJ1-2 and V is TRBV4-3; D might be TRBD1 (6 bases). CDR1 and CDR2 (germline): LGHNA, YSLEER. V was trimmed by 1 base and J by 1 base, leaving 22 bases between them. This CDR3 spans 19 amino acids. The CDR3 nucleotides read TGCGCCAGCAGCCAAGTTCTTGGGGGGCTATCTACGCTTAACTATGGCTACACCTTC. Protein sequence: CASSQVLGGLSTLNYGYTF.

This clonotype was found once. V and J are TRBV7-9 and TRBJ2-5, with 7 bases aligning to TRBD1. CDR1 is SEHNR and CDR2 is FQNEAQ in the germline V gene (reference sequence). This CDR3 has 16 residues. Trimming took 4 bases from V and 1 from J; bases not matched to a gene: 9. CDR3: CASSYLGGSSQETQYF. CDR3 nucleotide sequence: TGTGCCAGCAGCTACTTAGGGGGCTCTAGCCAAGAGACCCAGTACTTC. The full variable domain, rest sourced from reference TRBV7-9 and TRBJ2-5, is DTGVSQNPRHKITKRGQNVTFRCDPISEHNRLYWYRQTLGQGPEFLTYFQNEAQLEKSRLLSDRFSAERPKGSFSTLEIQRTEQGDSAMYLCASSYLGGSSQETQYFGPGTRLLVL.